Presented here are 3 T cell receptor beta chains from one specimen sequenced in a study of technical replicates of blood from several donors. The repertoire was sequenced with immunoSEQ multiplex PCR; TCRdb's copy has only in-frame clones and lacks some. The sample lists tens of thousands of clones, about 95% occurring once. Sequenced: T cells isolated from PBMCs. These receptors came from a human donor in good health.

The CDR3 nucleotides are TGCAGCGTCGCCCTAGCGGGAGGGCCTAAGAATGAGCAGTTCTTC. Protein sequence: CSVALAGGPKNEQFF. This sequence joins TRBV29-1 and TRBJ2-1; 12 positions match TRBD2. From germline, CDR1 is SQVTM and CDR2 ANQGSEA. This CDR3 has 15 amino acids. With V trimmed by 6 bases and J by 7 bases, 10 bases remained unmatched.

This chain links TRBV6-5 with TRBJ1-1; no clear D. The V gene lost 1 base and the J gene lost 1 base, with 4 bases spanning the gap. Germline V gene data show CDR1 as MNHEY and CDR2 as SVGAGI. The CDR3 has 13 residues. The CDR3 DNA reads TGTGCCAGCAGTTACTGGCAGAACACTGAAGCTTTCTTT. This gives the protein CASSYWQNTEAFF.

This rearrangement joins TRBV6-6 to TRBJ1-6, with D possibly TRBD1 on 6 matching bases. The CDR3 extends over 15 amino acids. V lost 5 bases to trimming and J lost 5 bases, with 13 bases between them. CDR1 is MNHNY and CDR2 is SVGAGI in the germline V gene (reference sequence). The CDR3 loop reads CASSGSGTHNSPLHF. The DNA of the CDR3 is TGTGCCAGCAGTGGCTCCGGGACACATAATTCACCCCTCCACTTT.